The 7 T cell receptor beta chains below come from one sample, sequenced in a study of long-term antiretroviral therapy in people with HIV. Sequencing relied on immunoSEQ assay v3.0, run at survey level. Sequencing used immunoSEQ multiplex PCR; TCRdb keeps in-frame clones, though not all of them. Of fewer than 30,000 clones detected, almost 85% appear once; the ten largest clones hold 5.5% to 6%. This specimen consisted of unsorted PBMCs, obtained 1.1 years before starting antiretroviral therapy. Receptor source: a woman in her 30s with HIV.

This chain connects TRBV5-1 to TRBJ2-2, with D hard to call. The CDR3 sequence is 15 residues long. CDR1 SGHRS and CDR2 YFSETQ come from the germline V gene. Trimming took off 2 bases at V and 2 bases at J, with 10 bases between the two ends. The CDR3 region is CASSFWPANTGELFF. CDR3 coding DNA: TGCGCCAGCAGCTTCTGGCCAGCCAACACCGGGGAGCTGTTTTTT.

This chain uses TRBV6-4 with TRBJ2-2; possibly TRBD2 for D (6 bases). Trimming stripped 6 bases from V and 4 bases from J, with 15 bases between. This CDR3 has 15 amino acids. Germline-derived CDR1 and CDR2 are MRHNA and SNTAGT. CDR3 nucleotide sequence: TGTGCCAGCAGCCGGGACTCCTCTGGCACCGGGGAGCTGTTTTTT. It encodes CASSRDSSGTGELFF.

There are a few counts of this clone. The gene calls are TRBV5-1 and TRBJ2-1; D uncertain. CDR3 size: 15 residues. Germline assignment: CDR1 SGHRS and CDR2 YFSETQ. The V gene lost 0 bases and the J gene lost 6 bases, with 13 bases spanning the gap. The CDR3 is CASSLGLLNSNEQFF. CDR3 bases: TGCGCCAGCAGCTTGGGCCTACTGAACAGCAATGAGCAGTTCTTC. Looking up the rest from reference TRBV5-1 and TRBJ2-1 gives the full variable domain: KAGVTQTPRYLIKTRGQQVTLSCSPISGHRSVSWYQQTPGQGLQFLFEYFSETQRNKGNFPGRFSGRQFSNSRSEMNVSTLELGDSALYLCASSLGLLNSNEQFFGPGTRLTVL.

This clone was detected a few times. The chain recombines TRBV6-1 with TRBJ2-5; TRBD2 matches 9 bases. This CDR3 has 15 amino acids. The junction had 5 bases not matched to a gene; V was cut back by 5 bases and J by 1 base. Germline CDR1 MNHNS, CDR2 SASEGT. The CDR3 spells CASSSIAGAQETQYF. As DNA, the CDR3 is TGTGCCAGCAGTAGTATAGCGGGGGCCCAAGAGACCCAGTACTTC.

V and J are TRBV7-6 and TRBJ1-2; D remains unclear. CDR1 SGHVS and CDR2 FNYEAQ come from the germline V gene. The CDR3 is made up of 12 amino acids. The germline V and J ends were trimmed by 1 base and 11 bases, with 11 bases remaining between them. The CDR3, as DNA: TGTGCCAGCAGCTTAGAGGGAGGCAGATACACCTTC. This gives the protein CASSLEGGRYTF.

This clone was seen a few times. This chain joins TRBV19 and TRBJ2-2, with TRBD2 identical over 10 bases. The V gene's germline CDR1 is LNHDA and CDR2 SQIVND (reference sequence). J lost 5 bases, V lost 4 bases, and 7 bases had no gene match. The length of the CDR3 is 16 residues. The CDR3 DNA reads as TGTGCCAGTAGTAACCCACTAGCGGGGTATACCGGGGAGCTGTTTTTT. It translates to CASSNPLAGYTGELFF.

The chain combines TRBV5-1 with TRBJ2-5; unclear D gene. The V gene's germline CDR1 is SGHRS and CDR2 YFSETQ. Trimming removed 4 bases at V and 4 bases at J, with 11 bases between. This CDR3 comprises 13 residues. This CDR3 reads CASSPDGRETQYF. The CDR3 DNA sequence: TGCGCCAGCAGCCCTGACGGAAGAGAGACCCAGTACTTC.